These T cell receptor beta chains were read from a single sample in a study of shared clonotypes between healthy human individuals. Generated by immunoSEQ multiplex PCR, the TCRdb table keeps only in-frame clones and is missing some. The sample lists about 380,000 clones; about 97% were seen once. Sequencing was performed on memory CD8+ T cells sorted from blood. The receptors were gathered from a man aged 30 to 45 in good health. The CDR3 runs from the conserved cysteine through the conserved F or W. D genes are given only for firm matches. Size tells how often a clone was seen (once, few, many) or the class of an expanded clone, and some rows leave it out.

TRBD2	TRBV14	.	TRBJ2-7	15	CASSVTGTSGYEQYF	TGTGCCAGCAGCGTTACCGGGACTAGCGGCTACGAGCAGTACTTC
TRBD1	TRBV6-1	.	TRBJ2-7	15	CASSEARTGGYEQYF	TGTGCCAGCAGTGAAGCGCGGACAGGGGGCTACGAGCAGTACTTC
.	TRBV29-1	.	TRBJ2-2	13	CSVRSMGTGELFF	TGCAGCGTTAGGAGTATGGGGACCGGGGAGCTGTTTTTT
.	TRBV19	.	TRBJ2-3	15	CASKGLGGGTDTQYF	TGTGCCAGTAAGGGCCTAGGAGGGGGAACAGATACGCAGTATTTT
.	TRBV7-2	.	TRBJ2-7	13	CASSLSPAYEQYF	TGTGCCAGCAGCTTATCCCCCGCCTACGAGCAGTACTTC
TRBD1	TRBV28	once	TRBJ2-7	11	CASRDRYEQYF	TGTGCCAGCAGGGACAGGTACGAGCAGTACTTC
TRBD2	TRBV2	.	TRBJ2-4	17	CARGTSDQRTIKNIQYF	TGTGCCCGCGGGACTAGCGACCAGCGGACGATCAAAAACATTCAGTACTTC
TRBD1	TRBV28	.	TRBJ1-2	15	CASSSPGTAHYGYTF	TGTGCCAGCAGTTCCCCCGGGACAGCCCACTATGGCTACACCTTC
.	TRBV6-1	.	TRBJ2-1	12	CASSLVYNEQFF	TGTGCCAGCAGCCTAGTATACAATGAGCAGTTCTTC
.	TRBV9	.	TRBJ2-7	15	CASSPGPGSSYEQYF	TGTGCCAGCAGCCCGGGACCGGGAAGCTCCTACGAGCAGTACTTC
TRBD2	TRBV9	.	TRBJ2-5	17	CASSVGSSGTGVETQYF	TGTGCCAGCAGCGTAGGGTCTAGCGGGACGGGGGTGGAGACCCAGTACTTC
.	TRBV7-8	.	TRBJ1-5	15	CASSLAREVHQPQHF	TGTGCCAGCAGCTTAGCCAGGGAGGTTCATCAGCCCCAGCATTTT
.	TRBV7-9	.	TRBJ2-7	10	CASSLDEQYF	TGTGCCAGCAGCTTGGACGAGCAGTACTTC
.	TRBV29-1	.	TRBJ2-1	15	CSVDSAGWAYNEQFF	TGCAGCGTTGATTCGGCAGGGTGGGCCTACAATGAGCAGTTCTTC
TRBD2	TRBV6-5	.	TRBJ2-7	15	CASSYSRTSPYEQYF	TGTGCCAGCAGTTATTCTCGGACTAGCCCTTACGAGCAGTACTTC
.	TRBV5-4	once	TRBJ2-3	14	CASSLSRITDTQYF	TGTGCCAGCAGCCTCTCGCGGATCACAGATACGCAGTATTTT
.	TRBV7-9	.	TRBJ2-5	13	CASSLGGQETQYF	TGTGCCAGCAGCTTAGGGGGGCAGGAGACCCAGTACTTC